These 13 T cell receptor beta chains originate from one sample sequenced in a study of beta chain features in type 1 diabetes. Reverse transcribing all isolated RNA meant expressed TCRB transcripts were sequenced. Clones were read by immunoSEQ multiplex PCR, and TCRdb kept only the in-frame ones, dropping some. The table has hundreds of thousands of clones, about 12% seen once. The sequenced sample consisted of naive CD4+ T cells from blood. The receptors derive from a young man in good health.

This clone was recorded a few times. J is TRBJ2-5 and V is TRBV30; no definite D call. Germline values: CDR1 GTSNPN, CDR2 SVGIG (reference sequence). The CDR3 runs 14 residues. V shed 0 bases and J shed 5 bases, with 13 bases lying between them. CDR3 sequence reads: CAWSVPGPGETQYF. DNA of the CDR3: TGTGCCTGGAGTGTACCTGGGCCTGGGGAGACCCAGTACTTC.

This chain links TRBV2 with TRBJ1-2; D is unclear. Germline V gives CDR1 SNHLY, CDR2 FYNNEI. Trimming cost V 6 bases and J 7 bases, with 21 bases left between them. This CDR3 is 15 amino acids long. The CDR3 nucleotides read TGTGCCAGCAGCCCCGTGAGGGCGGACGGTGTTGGCTACACCTTC. Translated: CASSPVRADGVGYTF.

The chain joins TRBV5-1 to TRBJ2-1; D remains ambiguous. Trimming shortened V by 0 bases and J by 2 bases, and 6 bases separated the two germline ends. Germline lookup yields CDR1 SGHRS and CDR2 YFSETQ. This CDR3 comprises 14 residues. The CDR3 sequence: CASSLDLPYNEQFF. The CDR3 nucleotides read TGCGCCAGCAGCTTGGATCTACCCTACAATGAGCAGTTCTTC.

The rearrangement links TRBV28 to TRBJ1-5; the D gene is possibly TRBD1 (5 bases). V was shortened by 3 bases and J by 2 bases, with 11 bases between the two germline ends. The length of the CDR3 is 15 residues. Germline CDR1 reads MDHEN; CDR2 reads SYDVKM. CDR3 coding DNA: TGTGCCAGCAGTTTTGGGGCAGTCGGCAATCAGCCCCAGCATTTT. Protein sequence: CASSFGAVGNQPQHF.

This clone turned up a few times. The genes are TRBV18 and TRBJ1-2; the D is unclear. The CDR3 is 14 residues long. V shed 6 bases and J shed 2 bases, with 13 bases lying between them. Germline-derived CDR1 and CDR2 are KGHSH and LQKENI. The CDR3 sequence: CASSKPAGNYGYTF. The CDR3 nucleotides are TGTGCCAGCTCTAAACCAGCCGGGAACTATGGCTACACCTTC.

This clone was counted only a few times. This sequence joins TRBV28 and TRBJ2-7; 7 nucleotides line up with TRBD1. Germline loops: CDR1 MDHEN, CDR2 SYDVKM. Losses at the gene ends were 3 bases for V and 0 bases for J; bases not matched to a gene: 5. The CDR3 covers 15 residues. The DNA for the CDR3 is TGTGCCAGCAGTTTTGAGGGGGCTTCCTCCTACGAGCAGTACTTC. This gives the protein CASSFEGASSYEQYF.

This clone was seen only a few times. The same CDR3 can be traced to other DNA sequences in this sample. The V and J genes are TRBV7-2 and TRBJ2-7; 9 nucleotides line up with TRBD2. The CDR3 runs to 14 residues. CDR1 is SGHTA, CDR2 FQGNSA, per germline. Germline trimming cut 3 bases from V and 2 bases from J; bases unmatched to any gene: 2. In DNA, the CDR3 is TGTGCCAGCAGCTTGCTAGCGGGGACCTACGAGCAGTACTTC. This translates into CASSLLAGTYEQYF. Based on the CDR3 plus reference TRBV7-2 and TRBJ2-7, the full variable domain is GAGVSQSPSNKVTEKGKDVELRCDPISGHTALYWYRQSLGQGLEFLIYFQGNSAPDKSGLPSDRFSAERTGGSVSTLTIQRTQQEDSAVYLCASSLLAGTYEQYFGPGTRLTVT.

In its sample, this clone was seen a few times. V gene TRBV7-9 combines with J gene TRBJ2-1; 8 bases agree with TRBD1. The CDR3 has 13 residues. The junction had 4 bases not matched to a gene; V was cut back by 4 bases and J by 8 bases. Germline V gene lookup returns CDR1 SEHNR and CDR2 FQNEAQ (reference sequence). CDR3 loop: CASSWTGYDEQFF. The CDR3, as DNA: TGTGCCAGCAGCTGGACAGGGTATGATGAGCAGTTCTTC. The entire variable domain, with the rest obtained from reference TRBV7-9 and TRBJ2-1, is as follows: DTGVSQNPRHKITKRGQNVTFRCDPISEHNRLYWYRQTLGQGPEFLTYFQNEAQLEKSRLLSDRFSAERPKGSFSTLEIQRTEQGDSAMYLCASSWTGYDEQFFGPGTRLTVL.

V gene TRBV27 combines with J gene TRBJ2-2; D remains unclear. Germline CDR1 is MNHEY and CDR2 is SMNVEV (reference sequence). The germline V and J ends were trimmed by 1 base and 6 bases, with 15 bases remaining between them. There are 16 residues in the CDR3. The CDR3 loop is CASSLLMRRSSGELFF. The DNA for the CDR3 is TGTGCCAGCAGTTTATTAATGCGGCGGTCATCCGGGGAGCTGTTTTTT.

V gene TRBV25-1 combines with J gene TRBJ2-5; maybe TRBD1 (6 bases). The CDR3 contains 15 residues. The germline CDR1 and CDR2 sequences are MGHDK and SYGVNS. Trimming removed 3 bases at V and 2 bases at J, with 13 bases between. The CDR3 here is CASSDSGQGQETQYF. DNA of the CDR3: TGTGCCAGCAGTGATTCCGGGCAGGGGCAAGAGACCCAGTACTTC.

In this sample, this clone turned up a few times. The chain recombines TRBV28 with TRBJ2-7, with 8 bases matching TRBD2. In germline, CDR1 is MDHEN, CDR2 SYDVKM. CDR3 size: 16 residues. Losses at the gene ends were 1 base for V and 2 bases for J; bases not matched to a gene: 7. The CDR3 spells CASSLSASGPTYEQYF. The CDR3 nucleotides are TGTGCCAGCAGTTTATCGGCTAGCGGGCCGACCTACGAGCAGTACTTC.

The rearrangement uses TRBV30 and TRBJ2-3, with TRBD1 matching over 12 bases. Trimming cost V 0 bases and J 4 bases; bases outside gene matches: 5. CDR1 is GTSNPN and CDR2 is SVGIG in the germline V gene (reference sequence). The CDR3 sequence is 16 residues long. The chain's CDR3 is CAWSVLGQGAPDTQYF. The CDR3 DNA follows: TGTGCCTGGAGTGTACTGGGACAGGGGGCTCCAGATACGCAGTATTTT.

This chain uses TRBV4-3 with TRBJ2-3; tentative D call: TRBD2 (7 bases). This CDR3 has 16 residues. V was cut by 1 base and J by 6 bases, with 17 bases left in between. Germline values: CDR1 LGHNA, CDR2 YSLEER. The CDR3 bases are TGCGCCAGCAGCCAAGCCCGAGGGGGGGGGTGGGATACGCAGTATTTT. Amino acid sequence: CASSQARGGGWDTQYF.